The entry below describes one TCR beta chain. Its cognate antigen is unknown. The sample originates from a study of cytomegalovirus exposure and HLA in healthy donors. About the research overall: Among the approximately 410 genotyped donors, less than 85% were placed in the Caucasian-associated ancestry cluster. General study points: An assumption of roughly uniform sequencing depth across donors underlay the presence/absence analyses. DRB1 showed the most TCR associations and HLA-C the fewest in a later analysis, as rates varied by HLA locus.

The V gene lost 5 bases and the J gene lost 4 bases, with 17 bases spanning the gap. The germline CDR1 and CDR2 sequences are SQVTM and ANQGSEA. The CDR3 consists of 14 residues. Primers for the PCR totalled 60 Vbeta and 13 Jbeta. TCRdb keeps only in-frame clones here, not all; method: immunoSEQ multiplex PCR. Found here are over 75,000 clones, 84% of them singletons; the top ten hold around 5.2%. The chain recombines TRBV29-1 with TRBJ1-1; D gene ambiguous. The receptor's source is a woman aged 18 to 35 in good health and CMV-seropositive. The sequencing input was PBMCs. CDR3 amino acids: CSVRKPGLTTEAFF. Here the CDR3 DNA reads TGCAGCGTTCGCAAACCGGGGTTAACCACTGAAGCTTTCTTT.